A selection of T cell receptor beta chains follows, all from one sample in a study of CD8+CD57+ T cells in acquired aplastic anemia. TCRdb called the reads again in MiXCR, with one record for every CDR3 protein. The table lists about 190,000 distinct CDR3 sequences, roughly half of them singletons. Sequencing was done on a sample of sorted CD4+, CD8+, or CD8+CD57+ T cells (not recorded which) from PBMCs. The receptor source for this set is a human donor in good health, serving as a control. CDR3s include the opening cysteine and the closing phenylalanine or tryptophan. The order of the fields is D gene, V gene, clone size, J gene, CDR3 DNA, CDR3 protein. D genes are given only for firm matches. Rows give clone size only sometimes, using once, few, many, or a class for an expanded clone.

.,TRBV20-1,.,TRBJ1-4,TGCAGTGCTAGTCCAGTGGCATGGGGGGAAAAACTGTTTTTT,CSASPVAWGEKLFF
.,TRBV7-4,few,TRBJ2-5,TGTGCCAGCAGCTTAGGGGTAGGAGGGGAGACCCAGTACTTC,CASSLGVGGETQYF
TRBD1,TRBV10-3,once,TRBJ2-1,TGTGCCATTAGACCGGGACAGGGGGCCCATGAGCAGTTCTTC,CAIRPGQGAHEQFF
.,TRBV3-1,many,TRBJ1-6,TGTGCCAGCAGCCAAGACGGTTGGGGGTCCTCACCCCTCCACTTT,CASSQDGWGSSPLHF
.,TRBV2,.,TRBJ1-6,TGTGCCAGCAGCTTTCCAGGCGTACCCCTCCACTTT,CASSFPGVPLHF
.,TRBV6-5,.,TRBJ2-1,TGTGCCAGCAGTTACTCACCTGGCATTGAGCAGTTCTTC,CASSYSPGIEQFF
.,TRBV19,.,TRBJ1-2,TGTGCCAGTAACATGGGGAGAGGGGACTATGGCTACACCTTC,CASNMGRGDYGYTF
.,TRBV5-1,.,TRBJ2-3,TGTGCCAGCAGCCCCCGCGTCAGGGGAACAGATACGCAGTATTTT,CASSPRVRGTDTQYF
TRBD1,TRBV20-1,.,TRBJ2-7,TGCAGTGCTACCAAACCGGGACAGGGGATTTACGAGCAGTACTTC,CSATKPGQGIYEQYF
TRBD1,TRBV28,many,TRBJ2-2,TGTGCCAGCAGTAGACAGGGGGAAGGGGGGGAGCTGTTTTTT,CASSRQGEGGELFF
.,TRBV5-6,.,TRBJ2-7,TGCGCCAGCAGCTTGAGTTGGACACAGCGCTACCCTTCCTACGAGCAGTACTTC,CASSLSWTQRYPSYEQYF
.,TRBV19,.,TRBJ2-5,TGTGCCAGTAGTAGGGGATTTTTTTCGACCCAGTACTTC,CASSRGFFSTQYF
.,TRBV7-3,.,TRBJ2-2,TGTGCCAACAGCTCCGGACAGACGAACACTGGGGAGCTGTTTTTT,CANSSGQTNTGELFF
.,TRBV2,.,TRBJ1-1,TGTGCCAGCCATGGCCTCGACACTGAAGCTTTCTTT,CASHGLDTEAFF
TRBD1,TRBV15,.,TRBJ1-2,TGTGCCACCAGCAGAGATAAAGGGGGCGGGGATGGCTACACCTTC,CATSRDKGGGDGYTF
TRBD2,TRBV7-2,.,TRBJ2-6,TGTGCCAGCAGCTTGCTGGGACTAGCGGGATCCTCTGGGGCCAACGTCCTGACTTTC,CASSLLGLAGSSGANVLTF
TRBD1,TRBV7-3,few,TRBJ2-7,TGTGCCAGCGGCTTAACCGGGACAGGGCCCTACGAGCAGTACTTC,CASGLTGTGPYEQYF
TRBD1,TRBV19,.,TRBJ2-5,TGTGCCAGTAGTAGAAGGGACAGGGATCGGGAGACCCAGTACTTC,CASSRRDRDRETQYF
TRBD1,TRBV11-2,.,TRBJ2-3,TGTGCCAGCAGCCTCAGGGGGCTCGGCACAGATACGCAGTATTTT,CASSLRGLGTDTQYF
TRBD2,TRBV6-5,many,TRBJ2-1,TGTGCCAGCAGTCTTGATACTAGCGGGGGGTACAATGAGCAGTTCTTC,CASSLDTSGGYNEQFF
.,TRBV20-1,.,TRBJ2-1,TGCAGTGCTCCTGGACAGGAGCAGTTCTTC,CSAPGQEQFF
.,TRBV18,many,TRBJ1-1,TGTGCCAGCTCACCGGTTCGAAACACTGAAGCTTTCTTT,CASSPVRNTEAFF